This entry concerns a single TCR beta chain. Its cognate antigen has yet to be identified. No base quality information exists; no much larger clone differs at one position. The CDR3 sequence holds 13 residues, the cysteine and phenylalanine included. Only the CDR3 portion is preserved as DNA: 39 bases, with reading frame beginning at the first base. Trimming accounts for 4 bases at V and 6 bases at J, while the number of junction bases matched to no gene is 7. The germline V gene gives CDR1 as SGDLS and CDR2 as YYNGEE. The data were taken from a study of OX40 agonist ivuxolimab in advanced cancers. Describing the broader study: Ivuxolimab was a fully human IgG2 agonistic monoclonal antibody targeting the costimulatory receptor OX40 (CD134). Intravenous ivuxolimab was administered to patients every 2 weeks at six dose levels: 0.01, 0.1, 0.3, 1.5, 3 and 10 mg/kg. Among the roughly 50 dose-escalation patients, about 19 had hepatocellular carcinoma, some 15 melanoma, 9 renal cell carcinoma and 9 head and neck cancer. In the dose-escalation cohort, around four fifths of patients were male, and the mean age was 60 years with a range of about 20 to 90. Patients were allowed to have had prior anti-PD-1, anti-PD-L1 or anti-CTLA-4 therapy, and approximately 37% of the dose-escalation patients had been treated with checkpoint inhibitors. Partial responses occurred in three dose-escalation patients: two with cutaneous melanoma and one with hepatocellular carcinoma. The point of sequencing TCRbeta in the periphery was to test whether ivuxolimab changed TCR sequence diversity and drove clonal T-cell expansion. The paper covers the monotherapy dose-escalation part of the phase I ivuxolimab trial, which included N = 52 patients. The full study reports these points: At doses of 0.1 to 3.0 mg/kg, clonal expansion of both CD4+ and CD8+ blood T cells was observed from baseline to week 6. Antigen specificity was not determined for the clonally expanded peripheral T cells. Low levels of normalized T-cell clonal expansion were also shown by some nonresponding patients. After ivuxolimab, CD8+ T cells had more expanded clones than CD4+ T cells on average. In the 0.1-3.0 mg/kg groups, partial responders were among the patients with the lowest normalized peripheral clonal expansion, particularly in CD8+ T cells.

Genomic DNA was extracted from sorted cells for sequencing of the TCRbeta CDR3 region. The immunoSEQ Assay was used to sequence the TCRbeta CDR3 regions. The table was pulled from immuneACCESS by TCRdb, which kept in-frame rearrangements only. Such tables lose some clones; where checked, under half of the loss comes from unresolved V genes, and the rest has no known cause. The sample table lists just under 60,000 clones, 91% of them with a count of one. Of the sample, 3% to 4% falls within the top ten clones. Patients with a history of autoimmune disease or receiving systemic immunosuppression were excluded from the trial. Peripheral blood for TCR sequencing was collected from all dose cohorts at baseline, on cycle 4 day 1, and on cycle 7 day 1. The samples were drawn from a first-in-human, open-label, multicenter phase I dose-escalation trial of ivuxolimab. Adults with locally advanced or metastatic melanoma, renal cell carcinoma, hepatocellular carcinoma or head and neck squamous cell carcinoma were enrolled in the trial. Before TCR sequencing, CD4+ T cells and CD8+ T cells from peripheral blood were sorted into separate populations.

Here the chain combines TRBV9 and TRBJ2-7, with 7 junctional bases fitting TRBD1. Sample: CD4+ or CD8+ T cells sorted from blood, taken in a trial of the OX40 agonist ivuxolimab. This sequence was found in an adult with an advanced solid tumor such as melanoma, head and neck, liver or kidney cancer. DNA sequence: TGTGCCAGCAGCTTGACAGGGAAGACCGAGCAGTACTTC. This yields the protein CASSLTGKTEQYF.